This TCR beta chain was identified in a study of a mutant IDH1 vaccine in newly diagnosed glioma. This clone was found once. Its target is unknown. Time point given: week 35, safety follow-up. Every vaccination contained 300 ug of the mutant IDH1 20-mer peptide and was paired with topical imiquimod. There were eight vaccinations for patients, given in weeks 1, 3, 5, 7, 11, 15, 19 and 23. CDR1 is WNHNN, CDR2 SYGVQD, per germline (reference sequence). V dropped 2 bases and J dropped 6 bases, with 16 bases sitting between them. This CDR3 has 15 amino acids. Sequencing was performed with immunoSEQ multiplex PCR; in TCRdb, only in-frame clones are kept and a portion is missing. Of 30,000 to 40,000 clones listed, over 75% were seen once; the top ten hold 3.2%.

The V and J genes are TRBV10-1 and TRBJ1-1; tentative D call: TRBD1 (5 bases). This TCR was sampled from a middle-aged man with glioma. Some clones in this sample may be carry-over from other donors' samples. This material consisted of PBMCs, taken from a glioma patient whose treatment included an IDH1 peptide vaccine. The DNA of the CDR3 is TGCGCCAGCAGTGAGCCCGGGACCAACGGCGCTGAAGCTTTCTTT. Translating gives CASSEPGTNGAEAFF.